The 13 T cell receptor beta chains given below trace back to one sample, sequenced in a study of blood T cell repertoires in COVID-19. The method was immunoSEQ multiplex PCR; TCRdb's version includes in-frame clones alone and lacks a portion of them. The top ten hold 0.95% to 1% of the sample, which has 250,000 or so clones, around 90% seen once. The sequenced sample was peripheral blood. All receptors derive from a woman between 40 and 55 years old who had recovered from COVID-19.

The chain uses TRBV7-8 and TRBJ2-7, with D possibly matching TRBD2 (7 bases). Trimming stripped 3 bases from V and 4 bases from J, with 19 bases between. CDR1 and CDR2 (germline): SGHVS, FQNEAQ. The CDR3 consists of 16 residues. Here the CDR3 reads CASSFSPRGGGYEQYV. The DNA for the CDR3 is TGTGCCAGCAGCTTCTCCCCCAGGGGAGGGGGTTACGAGCAGTACGTC.

The chain couples TRBV3-1 (or the pseudogene TRBV3-2) to TRBJ1-6, with D perhaps TRBD1 (5 bases). V was cut by 2 bases and J by 7 bases, with 9 bases left in between. Germline loops: CDR1 LGHDT, CDR2 YNNKEL (reference sequence). The CDR3 extends over 14 amino acids. The CDR3 DNA reads as TGTGCCAGCAGCCAATTACAGGAGAATTCACCCCTCCACTTT. It encodes CASSQLQENSPLHF.

The CDR3 DNA reads as TGTGCCAGCAGTCAGGGACTGGGGGGAAACACCATATATTTT. Its translation: CASSQGLGGNTIYF. This chain connects TRBV6-5 to TRBJ1-3, with D tentatively TRBD1 (5 bases). Germline V gene sequence: CDR1 MNHEY, CDR2 SVGAGI. The CDR3 spans 14 residues. The V and J ends lost 5 bases and 4 bases respectively, with 12 bases between them.

CDR3 bases: TGTGCCAGCAGTGTCAGGGGAGACTACGAGCAGTACTTC. Residues: CASSVRGDYEQYF. The V gene is TRBV7-2, the J gene TRBJ2-7, with D perhaps matching TRBD1 (6 bases). The V end lost 6 bases, the J end lost 3 bases, and 12 bases lay between the germline ends. Per germline, CDR1 SGHTA and CDR2 FQGNSA. The length of the CDR3 is 13 residues.

The V and J genes are TRBV12-3 or TRBV12-4 and TRBJ2-7; D might be TRBD2 (5 bases). The V and J ends lost 6 bases and 0 bases respectively, with 9 bases between them. The CDR3 contains 13 residues. Here the CDR3 reads CASRAAASYEQYF. DNA for the CDR3: TGTGCCAGCAGGGCAGCGGCCTCCTACGAGCAGTACTTC.

CDR3 nucleotide sequence: TGTGCCAGCAGAACTCCAGGACGAGGGACTGAAGCTTTCTTT. It translates to CASRTPGRGTEAFF. J is TRBJ1-1 and V is TRBV11-2, with D uncertain. The CDR3 extends over 14 amino acids. In germline, CDR1 is SGHAT, CDR2 FQNNGV. Trimming cost V 6 bases and J 5 bases, with 16 bases left between them.

This clone has a single count. V and J are TRBV19 and TRBJ1-5; D not resolved. Germline V CDR1 and CDR2: LNHDA, SQIVND (reference sequence). The V end lost 1 base, the J end lost 0 bases, and 13 bases lay between the germline ends. The CDR3 is 17 residues long. CDR3 protein: CASSIGAVRGSNQPQHF. The DNA of the CDR3 is TGTGCCAGTAGTATAGGGGCAGTCCGGGGTAGCAATCAGCCCCAGCATTTT.

The chain recombines TRBV19 with TRBJ2-1; 8 bases agree with TRBD1. Per the germline V gene, CDR1 is LNHDA and CDR2 is SQIVND (reference sequence). There are 13 residues in the CDR3. V trimming: 5 bases; J trimming: 10 bases; junction bases outside the gene matches: 7. For the CDR3, the DNA is TGTGCCAGTAGTGCCGGACAGGGTGGGGAGCAGTTCTTC. This encodes CASSAGQGGEQFF.

The J gene is TRBJ2-3, the V gene TRBV4-2; 8 bases match TRBD1. J was trimmed by 2 bases and V by 6 bases; bases with no gene match: 7. Germline V gene data show CDR1 as LGHNA and CDR2 as YNFKEQ. CDR3 length: 15 amino acids. CDR3 bases: TGTGCCAGCAGACAGGGGGGTCCCCCCACAGATACGCAGTATTTT. Amino acid sequence: CASRQGGPPTDTQYF.

This clone appeared many times. J is TRBJ2-7 and V is TRBV4-3, with D tentatively TRBD2 (5 bases). V lost 3 bases and J 2 bases, leaving 11 bases between the germline ends. Germline values: CDR1 LGHNA, CDR2 YSLEER. The CDR3 covers 14 residues. The CDR3 nucleotides read TGCGCCAGCAGCCAGGAACTAGGCGCCTACGAGCAGTACTTC. This encodes CASSQELGAYEQYF.

This clone was counted ten times or more. This chain links TRBV3-1 (or the pseudogene TRBV3-2) with TRBJ2-5; TRBD1 matches 7 bases. Germline V lookup: CDR1 LGHDT, CDR2 YNNKEL (reference sequence). The V segment lost 3 bases and the J segment 10 bases; nucleotides outside the gene matches: 5. This CDR3 comprises 12 residues. The CDR3 sequence is CASSHLRGSQYF. CDR3 DNA: TGTGCCAGCAGCCACCTCAGGGGGAGCCAGTACTTC.

This clone was seen a handful of times. V usage is TRBV5-1 and J usage is TRBJ1-1, with a possible D match to TRBD1 (5 bases). The germline V and J ends were trimmed by 1 base and 1 base, with 17 bases remaining between them. Germline V gives CDR1 SGHRS, CDR2 YFSETQ. The CDR3 loop spans 17 amino acids. The CDR3 DNA reads as TGCGCCAGCAGCTTGAGGGGACTCGGCCCAGGGAACACTGAAGCTTTCTTT. It yields the protein CASSLRGLGPGNTEAFF. The entire variable domain, with the rest obtained from reference TRBV5-1 and TRBJ1-1, is as follows: KAGVTQTPRYLIKTRGQQVTLSCSPISGHRSVSWYQQTPGQGLQFLFEYFSETQRNKGNFPGRFSGRQFSNSRSEMNVSTLELGDSALYLCASSLRGLGPGNTEAFFGQGTRLTVV.

The gene calls are TRBV12-3 or TRBV12-4 and TRBJ2-7, with D perhaps TRBD1 (5 bases). Trimming took 3 bases from V and 3 from J, leaving 9 bases between them. The CDR3 is made up of 13 amino acids. The CDR3 loop reads CASSFPGYYEQYF. The CDR3 region has the DNA TGTGCCAGCAGTTTCCCAGGGTACTACGAGCAGTACTTC.